Below, one T cell receptor beta chain is given with its context. Its cognate antigen is unknown. This sample was included in a study of lymphopenia after photon versus proton radiotherapy. Whole-study results and caveats: Better survival with proton therapy was suggested as possible, not demonstrated. In patients who died, overall survival fell as post-nadir TCR diversity dropped more. Proton therapy kept repertoires fairly stable, unlike photons, which gained effector/memory cells. Oligoclonal CD8+ Temra expansion after nadir drove photon patients' diversity drop.

Sequencing was performed with immunoSEQ multiplex PCR; in TCRdb, only in-frame clones are kept and a portion is missing. The sample has under 20,000 clones; approximately 86% are singletons. The CDR3 consists of 15 residues. Germline assignment: CDR1 LNHDA and CDR2 SQIVND (reference sequence). The J segment lost 3 bases and the V segment lost 4 bases, leaving 7 bases of the junction unmatched. The sequenced sample was peripheral blood, obtained from a patient treated with proton-based radiotherapy. V and J are TRBV19 and TRBJ1-1; TRBD1 matches 8 bases. The sequence derives from a man in his sixties or seventies with pancreatic cancer. CDR3 bases: TGTGCCAGTAGTAGGGAGACAGGGGTTGACACTGAAGCTTTCTTT. This sequence encodes CASSRETGVDTEAFF.